The sequence of this T cell receptor (beta chain) was determined in a study of OX40 agonist ivuxolimab in advanced cancers. Study-level information: Subjects had a mean age of roughly 60 years, with a range of roughly 20 to 79; just over 80% were male. Notes on the study in general: In the 0.1 to 3.0 mg/kg range, CD4+ and CD8+ blood T cells had expanded clonally by week 6. There were, on average, more expanded clones in CD8+ T cells than in CD4+.

Repertoires were generated with immunoSEQ multiplex PCR, while TCRdb's copy carries only in-frame clones and drops some. This sample has some 150,000 clones, with 90% found just once. To note about this clone: Its antigen is undetermined.

This CDR3 is 16 amino acids long. This rearrangement joins TRBV12-2 to TRBJ1-2; the table gives TRBD1 as D, unverified against the DNA. TRBV12-2 is shown as a pseudogene. Material: CD4+ or CD8+ T cells sorted from blood, obtained in a trial of the OX40 agonist ivuxolimab. The clonotype comes from an adult with an advanced solid tumor such as melanoma, head and neck, liver or kidney cancer. CDR3 sequence (DNA): TGTGCAAGTCGCTTAGCCAGGCCAGGGGTAGAGTATGGCTACACCTTC. Translation gives CASRLARPGVEYGYTF.